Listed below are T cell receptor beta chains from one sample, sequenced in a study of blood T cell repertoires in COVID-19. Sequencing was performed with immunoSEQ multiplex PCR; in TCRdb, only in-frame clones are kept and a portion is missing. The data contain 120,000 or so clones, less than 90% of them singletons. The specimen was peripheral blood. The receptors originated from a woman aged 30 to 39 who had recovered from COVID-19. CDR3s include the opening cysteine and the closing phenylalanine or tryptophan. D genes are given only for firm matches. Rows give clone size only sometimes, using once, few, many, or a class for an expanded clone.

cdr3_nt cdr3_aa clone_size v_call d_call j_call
TGTGCCAGCAGTTCCGGACTATACTACAATGAGCAGTTCTTC CASSSGLYYNEQFF NA TRBV27 NA TRBJ2-1
TGTGCCAGCAGCCTCCAGGACTATGGCTACACCTTC CASSLQDYGYTF few TRBV9 NA TRBJ1-2
TGTGCCAGCAGCCCCAGCGGGGGAACAGGGTACAATGAGCAGTTCTTC CASSPSGGTGYNEQFF NA TRBV9 TRBD2 TRBJ2-1
TGTGCCAGCAGCCAGAGGACTAGCGGGAGCCTCTACAATGAGCAGTTCTTC CASSQRTSGSLYNEQFF NA TRBV3-1/TRBV3-2 TRBD2 TRBJ2-1
TGTGCCAGCAGTTTATGGGGAGGCACCGGGGAGCTGTTTTTT CASSLWGGTGELFF NA TRBV27 NA TRBJ2-2
TGTGCCAGCGGTCCAGGGGCGCATGAGCAGTTCTTC CASGPGAHEQFF once TRBV9 NA TRBJ2-1
TGTGCCAGCAGCCGACGGGACAGAGGGGACTATGGCTACACCTTC CASSRRDRGDYGYTF once TRBV5-8 TRBD1 TRBJ1-2
TGTGCCAGCAGCCCCACACTAGCGGGGGCCTACGAGCAGTACTTC CASSPTLAGAYEQYF NA TRBV9 TRBD2 TRBJ2-7
TGTGCCAGTAGCCTTTCGGGGACCTACGAGCAGTACTTC CASSLSGTYEQYF NA TRBV19 NA TRBJ2-7
TGTGCCTGGAGTCCCATTAAGCCGGGGGCTAATGAAAAACTGTTTTTT CAWSPIKPGANEKLFF NA TRBV30 NA TRBJ1-4
TGTGCCAGCAGTCTCACAGGGAGTACTGAAGCTTTCTTT CASSLTGSTEAFF NA TRBV12-3/TRBV12-4 NA TRBJ1-1
TGTGCCAGCAGCTCACCCCTAGCGGGAGGGGGCACAGATACGCAGTATTTT CASSSPLAGGGTDTQYF NA TRBV7-2 TRBD2 TRBJ2-3
TGTGCCAGCAAGGGGACAGGGGAAGAGACCCAGTACTTC CASKGTGEETQYF NA TRBV2 TRBD1 TRBJ2-5
TGTGCCAGCAGTTCCCTGACTACGCGCGAGCAGTACTTC CASSSLTTREQYF NA TRBV28 NA TRBJ2-7
TGTGCCAGCAGTCCGGGTCCGGAGGGAGGCACCATATATTTT CASSPGPEGGTIYF NA TRBV6-5 NA TRBJ1-3
TGTGCCAGCAGTTACATAGCGGGAGTGGTGACCCAGTACTTC CASSYIAGVVTQYF NA TRBV6-5 TRBD2 TRBJ2-5
TGTGCCAGCAGTTTATGGGCAGGCACAGATTCACCCCTCCACTTT CASSLWAGTDSPLHF NA TRBV27 NA TRBJ1-6
TGTGCCAGCAGCTTAGCTAGCGGGGGGGCAAGTGGGGCCAACGTCCTGACTTTC CASSLASGGASGANVLTF NA TRBV7-6 TRBD2 TRBJ2-6
TGTGCCAGCAGCTTAGGAGAGGGGGCCCATGAAAAACTGTTTTTT CASSLGEGAHEKLFF once TRBV7-9 TRBD1 TRBJ1-4
TGCAGTGCTAGTCACCGGGGATCGAACACTGAAGCTTTCTTT CSASHRGSNTEAFF few TRBV20-1 NA TRBJ1-1
TGCGCCAGCAGCTTGGGCGGGGGCCATTTCCTCTACAATGAGCAGTTCTTC CASSLGGGHFLYNEQFF NA TRBV5-1 NA TRBJ2-1
TGTGCCAGCAGTACCGGGACAGGGGGCGCGGAGACCCAGTACTTC CASSTGTGGAETQYF NA TRBV2 TRBD1 TRBJ2-5
TGCGCCAGCAGCCCAAGACAAGGGAACACCGGGGAGCTGTTTTTT CASSPRQGNTGELFF NA TRBV5-1 NA TRBJ2-2
TGTGCCTGGAGTGGTTTACTAGCGGACTCTATCCATATTCTCCCCTACGAGCAGTACTTC CAWSGLLADSIHILPYEQYF NA TRBV30 TRBD2 TRBJ2-7
TGTGCCAGCAGCCCTTACCACGCGGAAACCTACGAGCAGTACTTC CASSPYHAETYEQYF NA TRBV3-1/TRBV3-2 NA TRBJ2-7
TGTGCCAGCAGCCACCCGACAGGGTACACCGGGGAGCTGTTTTTT CASSHPTGYTGELFF NA TRBV14 TRBD1 TRBJ2-2
TGTGCCAGCAGCGCAACTACAGGGGGGAGGGGAGGGGAGCTGTTTTTT CASSATTGGRGGELFF NA TRBV9 NA TRBJ2-2
TGTGCCAGCAGCCAAGTGACAGGGCGCTACAATGAGCAGTTCTTC CASSQVTGRYNEQFF NA TRBV14 TRBD1 TRBJ2-1
TGTGCCAGCAGCTTGCAGGGAACTAATGAAAAACTGTTTTTT CASSLQGTNEKLFF NA TRBV11-2 NA TRBJ1-4
TGTGCCTGGAGGCTTCCGGGATCTTCGGGCGAGCAGTACTTC CAWRLPGSSGEQYF NA TRBV30 NA TRBJ2-7
TGTGCCAGCTCACCTCAGGGAAGCTACGAGCAGTACTTC CASSPQGSYEQYF NA TRBV18 NA TRBJ2-7
TGTGCTAGTGGTTTGGTTATGACAGGGGGGAGGGCTGGAAACACCATATATTTT CASGLVMTGGRAGNTIYF NA TRBV12-5 TRBD1 TRBJ1-3
TGTGCCAGCAGCCAACAGGGCGGGGAGCTGTTTTTT CASSQQGGELFF NA TRBV3-1/TRBV3-2 NA TRBJ2-2
TGTGCCACCAGCAGAGATGGAGCCGGGGGCTACACCTTC CATSRDGAGGYTF NA TRBV15 NA TRBJ1-2
TGTGCCAGCAGTGGAATAGCGGGGGCCTACAATGAGCAGTTCTTC CASSGIAGAYNEQFF NA TRBV2 TRBD2 TRBJ2-1
TGTGCCAGCACCGAATCTAAGGGGGAGACCCAGTACTTC CASTESKGETQYF NA TRBV7-9 NA TRBJ2-5
TGTGCCATCAGATCCTATAGCGGGAGGGCCTCAAATGAGCAGTTCTTC CAIRSYSGRASNEQFF few TRBV10-3 TRBD2 TRBJ2-1
TGTGCCAGCAGCTTTCAGGGGACAGGGGGCGCGAACTATGGCTACACCTTC CASSFQGTGGANYGYTF once TRBV5-4 TRBD1 TRBJ1-2
TGTGCCAGCAGCCTCCCGATCAGGCAGACCCAGTACTTC CASSLPIRQTQYF NA TRBV3-1/TRBV3-2 NA TRBJ2-5
TGTGCCAGCAGCCTTAGACTAGCGGGGGAGCGGGATACGCAGTATTTT CASSLRLAGERDTQYF NA TRBV3-1/TRBV3-2 TRBD2 TRBJ2-3
TGTGCCAGCAGTGAAGAGGACGGAGCGGGAGCTGGAGATACGCAGTATTTT CASSEEDGAGAGDTQYF few TRBV6-1 TRBD2 TRBJ2-3
TGTGCCAGCAGCTTGGCGGGTTCTGGTGAAGCTTTCTTT CASSLAGSGEAFF NA TRBV5-4 NA TRBJ1-1